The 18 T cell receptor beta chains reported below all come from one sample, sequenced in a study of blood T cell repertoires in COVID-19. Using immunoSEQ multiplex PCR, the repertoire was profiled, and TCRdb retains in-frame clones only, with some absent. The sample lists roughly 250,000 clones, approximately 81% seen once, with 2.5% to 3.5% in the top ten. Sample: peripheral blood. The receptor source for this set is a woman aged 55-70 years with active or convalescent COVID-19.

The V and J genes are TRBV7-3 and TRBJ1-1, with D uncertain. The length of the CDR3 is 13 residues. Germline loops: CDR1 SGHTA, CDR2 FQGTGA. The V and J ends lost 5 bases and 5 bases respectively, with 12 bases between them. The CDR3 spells CASSNQVDTEAFF. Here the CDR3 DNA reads TGTGCCAGCAGCAATCAGGTAGATACTGAAGCTTTCTTT. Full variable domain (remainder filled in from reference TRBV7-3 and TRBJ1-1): GAGVSQTPSNKVTEKGKYVELRCDPISGHTALYWYRQSLGQGPEFLIYFQGTGAADDSGLPNDRFFAVRPEGSVSTLKIQRTERGDSAVYLCASSNQVDTEAFFGQGTRLTVV.

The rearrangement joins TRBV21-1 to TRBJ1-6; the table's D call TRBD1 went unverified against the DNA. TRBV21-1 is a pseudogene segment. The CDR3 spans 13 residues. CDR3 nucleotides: TGTGCCAGCAGCCTACACAGATATTCACCCCTCCACTTT. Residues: CASSLHRYSPLHF.

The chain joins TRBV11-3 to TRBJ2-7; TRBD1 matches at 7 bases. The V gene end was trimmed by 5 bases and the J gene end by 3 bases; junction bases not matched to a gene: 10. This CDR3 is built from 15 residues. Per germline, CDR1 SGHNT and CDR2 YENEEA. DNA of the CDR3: TGTGCCAGCAGCACCTCCGGGACAGTAAGCTACGAGCAGTACTTC. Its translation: CASSTSGTVSYEQYF.

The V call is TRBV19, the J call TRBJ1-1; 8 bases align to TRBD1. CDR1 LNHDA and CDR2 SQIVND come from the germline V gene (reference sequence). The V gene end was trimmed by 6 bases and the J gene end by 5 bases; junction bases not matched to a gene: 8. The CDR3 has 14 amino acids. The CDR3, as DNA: TGTGCCAGTAGGTGGACAGGGAGTAGGACTGAAGCTTTCTTT. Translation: CASRWTGSRTEAFF.

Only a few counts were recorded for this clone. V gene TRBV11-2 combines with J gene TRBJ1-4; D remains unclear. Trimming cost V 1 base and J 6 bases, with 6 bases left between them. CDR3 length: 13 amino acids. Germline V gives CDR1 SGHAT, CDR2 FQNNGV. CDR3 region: CASSLGSYEKLFF. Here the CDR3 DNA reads TGTGCCAGCAGCTTAGGTAGTTATGAAAAACTGTTTTTT.

CDR3 in DNA: TGTGCCTGGAAGCGGGGCAGGAACACTGAAGCTTTCTTT. Its protein is CAWKRGRNTEAFF. This chain connects TRBV30 to TRBJ1-1; D may be TRBD1 (5 bases). The V and J ends lost 4 bases and 1 base respectively, with 10 bases between them. Looked up from germline, CDR1 is GTSNPN and CDR2 is SVGIG (reference sequence). This CDR3 region has 13 residues.

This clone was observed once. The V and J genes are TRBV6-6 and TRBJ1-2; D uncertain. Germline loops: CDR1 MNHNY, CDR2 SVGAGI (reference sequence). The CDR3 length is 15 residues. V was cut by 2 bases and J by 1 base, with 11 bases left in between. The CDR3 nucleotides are TGTGCCAGCAGTTACCTCCAGATCCGTAACTATGGCTACACCTTC. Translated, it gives CASSYLQIRNYGYTF.

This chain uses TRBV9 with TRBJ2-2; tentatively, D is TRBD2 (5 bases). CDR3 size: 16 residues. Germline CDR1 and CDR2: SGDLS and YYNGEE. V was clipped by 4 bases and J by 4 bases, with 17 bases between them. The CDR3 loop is CASSKDFTLLTGELFF. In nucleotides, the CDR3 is TGTGCCAGCAGCAAGGACTTTACCCTACTCACCGGGGAGCTGTTTTTT.

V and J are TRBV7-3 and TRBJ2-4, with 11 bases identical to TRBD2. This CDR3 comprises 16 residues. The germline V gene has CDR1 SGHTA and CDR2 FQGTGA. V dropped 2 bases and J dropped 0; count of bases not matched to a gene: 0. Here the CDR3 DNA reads TGTGCCAGCAGCTTAGGACTAGCGGGAGCCAAAAACATTCAGTACTTC. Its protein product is CASSLGLAGAKNIQYF. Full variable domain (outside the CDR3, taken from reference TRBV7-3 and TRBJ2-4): GAGVSQTPSNKVTEKGKYVELRCDPISGHTALYWYRQSLGQGPEFLIYFQGTGAADDSGLPNDRFFAVRPEGSVSTLKIQRTERGDSAVYLCASSLGLAGAKNIQYFGAGTRLSVL.

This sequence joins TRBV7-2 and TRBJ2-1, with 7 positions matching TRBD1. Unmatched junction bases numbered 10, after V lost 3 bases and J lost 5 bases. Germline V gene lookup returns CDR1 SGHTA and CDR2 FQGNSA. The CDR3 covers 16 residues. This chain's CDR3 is CASSFRTGALDNEQFF. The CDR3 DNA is TGTGCCAGCAGCTTCCGCACAGGGGCCCTAGACAATGAGCAGTTCTTC.

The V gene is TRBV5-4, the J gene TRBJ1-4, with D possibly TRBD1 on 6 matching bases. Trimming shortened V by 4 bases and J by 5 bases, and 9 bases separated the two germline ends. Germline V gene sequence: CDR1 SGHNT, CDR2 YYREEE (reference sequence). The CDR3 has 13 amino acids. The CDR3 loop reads CASSPGTNEKLFF. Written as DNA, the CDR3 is TGTGCCAGCAGCCCGGGGACAAATGAAAAACTGTTTTTT. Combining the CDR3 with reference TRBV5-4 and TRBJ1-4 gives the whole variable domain ETGVTQSPTHLIKTRGQQVTLRCSSQSGHNTVSWYQQALGQGPQFIFQYYREEENGRGNFPPRFSGLQFPNYSSELNVNALELDDSALYLCASSPGTNEKLFFGSGTQLSVL.

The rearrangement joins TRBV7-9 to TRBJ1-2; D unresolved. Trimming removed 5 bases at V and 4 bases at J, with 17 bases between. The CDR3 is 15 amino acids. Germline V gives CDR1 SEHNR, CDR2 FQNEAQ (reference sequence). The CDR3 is CASSDGSVLSYGYTF. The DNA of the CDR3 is TGTGCCAGCAGCGACGGGAGCGTACTAAGCTATGGCTACACCTTC.

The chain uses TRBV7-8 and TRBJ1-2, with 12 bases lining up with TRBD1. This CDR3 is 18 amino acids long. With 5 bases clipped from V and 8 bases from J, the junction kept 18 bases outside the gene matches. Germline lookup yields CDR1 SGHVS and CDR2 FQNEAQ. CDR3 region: CASSERYPGQGALRGYTF. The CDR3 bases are TGTGCCAGCAGCGAACGGTACCCGGGACAGGGGGCCCTTCGAGGCTACACCTTC.

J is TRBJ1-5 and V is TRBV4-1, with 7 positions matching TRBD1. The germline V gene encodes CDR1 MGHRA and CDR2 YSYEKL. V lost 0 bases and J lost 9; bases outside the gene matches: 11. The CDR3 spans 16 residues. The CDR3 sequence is CASSQDPTGYFRPQHF. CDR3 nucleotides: TGCGCCAGCAGCCAAGATCCGACAGGGTATTTTAGGCCCCAGCATTTT.

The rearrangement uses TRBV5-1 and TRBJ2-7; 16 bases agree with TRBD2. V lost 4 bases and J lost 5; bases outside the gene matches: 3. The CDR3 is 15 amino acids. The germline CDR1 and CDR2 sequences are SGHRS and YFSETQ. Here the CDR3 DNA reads TGCGCCAGCAGCACGGGACTAGCGGGGGGGGACGAGCAGTACTTC. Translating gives CASSTGLAGGDEQYF.

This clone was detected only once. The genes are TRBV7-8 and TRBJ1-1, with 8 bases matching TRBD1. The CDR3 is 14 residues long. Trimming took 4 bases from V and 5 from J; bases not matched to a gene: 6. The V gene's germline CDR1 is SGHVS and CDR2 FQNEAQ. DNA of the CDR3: TGTGCCAGCAGCTGGCAAACAGGGGGAACTGAAGCTTTCTTT. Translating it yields CASSWQTGGTEAFF.

CDR3 region: CASGGQVRDTQYF. CDR3 bases: TGTGCCAGCGGGGGACAGGTGAGAGATACGCAGTATTTT. V gene TRBV6-5 combines with J gene TRBJ2-3; 8 positions agree with TRBD1. Germline CDR1 is MNHEY and CDR2 is SVGAGI. The V gene end was trimmed by 8 bases and the J gene end by 5 bases; junction bases not matched to a gene: 6. The CDR3 length is 13 residues.

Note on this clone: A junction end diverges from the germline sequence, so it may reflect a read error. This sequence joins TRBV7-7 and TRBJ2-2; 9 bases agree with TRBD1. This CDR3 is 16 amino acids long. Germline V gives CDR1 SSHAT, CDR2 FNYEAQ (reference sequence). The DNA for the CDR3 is TGTGCTAGCAGCCATCGACCGGGACAGGGTACCGGGGAGCTGTTTTTT. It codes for CASSHRPGQGTGELFF.